The 32 T cell receptor beta chains reported below all come from one sample, sequenced in a study of blood T cell repertoires in COVID-19. Assay: immunoSEQ multiplex PCR; the TCRdb copy retains only in-frame clones and omits some. The sample includes 200,000 to 250,000 clones, more than 75% of them seen just once. Sequenced sample: peripheral blood. These receptors came from a woman at least 80 years old with COVID-19, enrolled during active disease.

This chain links TRBV14 with TRBJ2-6; perhaps TRBD1 as D (6 bases). This CDR3 spans 17 amino acids. Germline V gives CDR1 SGHDN, CDR2 FVKESK. Trimming removed 4 bases from V and 0 bases from J, with 13 bases in between. The CDR3 DNA sequence: TGTGCCAGCAGCCTCCGGACAGTTGTCTCTGGGGCCAACGTCCTGACTTTC. Translated: CASSLRTVVSGANVLTF.

This chain links TRBV10-1 with TRBJ2-3; 10 bases are a match to TRBD2. The germline V gene encodes CDR1 WNHNN and CDR2 SYGVQD (reference sequence). The V gene end was trimmed by 0 bases and the J gene end by 6 bases; junction bases not matched to a gene: 9. The CDR3 has 17 amino acids. CDR3: CASSESPAGGGHDTQYF. The DNA for the CDR3 is TGCGCCAGCAGTGAGTCGCCAGCGGGGGGGGGCCACGATACGCAGTATTTT.

CDR3: CASSQEGVRGSYNEQFF. CDR3 in DNA: TGCGCCAGCAGCCAAGAAGGGGTGAGGGGGTCCTACAATGAGCAGTTCTTC. The V and J genes are TRBV4-1 and TRBJ2-1, with D possibly TRBD1 on 6 matching bases. CDR1 is MGHRA and CDR2 is YSYEKL in the germline V gene. Trimming stripped 0 bases from V and 1 base from J, with 13 bases between. The length of the CDR3 is 17 residues.

The chain couples TRBV3-1 (or the pseudogene TRBV3-2) to TRBJ2-3, with 9 bases fitting TRBD2. Unmatched junction bases numbered 10, after V lost 4 bases and J lost 2 bases. The CDR3 covers 17 residues. Germline V gives CDR1 LGHDT, CDR2 YNNKEL (reference sequence). CDR3 loop: CASSPRGGGGATDTQYF. The CDR3 nucleotides are TGTGCCAGCAGCCCCCGGGGCGGCGGGGGGGCCACAGATACGCAGTATTTT.

The J gene is TRBJ1-3, the V gene TRBV15; D ambiguous. From germline, CDR1 is LNHNV and CDR2 YYDKDF (reference sequence). The CDR3 loop spans 12 amino acids. The V and J ends lost 5 bases and 4 bases respectively, with 6 bases between them. The CDR3, as DNA: TGTGCCACCAGCCCCAGGGGAAACACCATATATTTT. Residues: CATSPRGNTIYF.

This clone was observed a few times. This chain connects TRBV5-5 to TRBJ1-1; TRBD1 might be the D (6 bases). CDR1 and CDR2 (germline): SGHKS, YYEKEE (reference sequence). Trimming pared 3 bases from V and 5 bases from J, leaving 11 bases between. The CDR3 extends over 13 amino acids. The CDR3 is CASSSGVQTEAFF. The CDR3 DNA is TGTGCCAGCAGCTCAGGGGTACAGACTGAAGCTTTCTTT. Combining the CDR3 with reference TRBV5-5 and TRBJ1-1 gives the whole variable domain DAGVTQSPTHLIKTRGQQVTLRCSPISGHKSVSWYQQVLGQGPQFIFQYYEKEERGRGNFPDRFSARQFPNYSSELNVNALLLGDSALYLCASSSGVQTEAFFGQGTRLTVV.

This chain links TRBV19 with TRBJ1-5; D is unclear. The CDR3 covers 13 residues. The germline CDR1 and CDR2 sequences are LNHDA and SQIVND (reference sequence). V dropped 1 base and J dropped 5 bases, with 6 bases sitting between them. The CDR3 DNA follows: TGTGCCAGTAGTATAGTCTTCTATCAGCCCCAGCATTTT. It specifies CASSIVFYQPQHF.

The chain uses TRBV6-5 and TRBJ1-1, with TRBD1 matching 8 bases. Per the germline V gene, CDR1 is MNHEY and CDR2 is SVGAGI. CDR3 length: 14 amino acids. V gave up 5 bases and J gave up 2 bases; unmatched junction bases: 4. In DNA form, the CDR3 reads TGTGCCAGCAGTCGACAGGGGAGCAACACTGAAGCTTTCTTT. This sequence encodes CASSRQGSNTEAFF.

The rearrangement links TRBV9 to TRBJ1-1, with TRBD1 as a possible D gene (5 bases). This CDR3 has 13 amino acids. Trimming removed 5 bases at V and 4 bases at J, with 12 bases between. Germline V CDR1 and CDR2: SGDLS, YYNGEE. In DNA, the CDR3 is TGTGCCAGCAGTCGTGCGGGGGGCACTGAAGCTTTCTTT. This gives the protein CASSRAGGTEAFF.

This clone occurred a few times. The rearrangement uses TRBV7-3 and TRBJ1-2; no definite D call. V was clipped by 6 bases and J by 5 bases, with 16 bases between them. Looked up from germline, CDR1 is SGHTA and CDR2 is FQGTGA. The CDR3 is 14 residues long. The CDR3 is CASSSSPGPYGYTF. The CDR3 bases are TGTGCCAGCAGTTCCTCTCCAGGCCCGTATGGCTACACCTTC.

This chain connects TRBV19 to TRBJ1-5; D remains ambiguous. Trimming took off 3 bases at V and 9 bases at J, with 6 bases between the two ends. Germline V CDR1 and CDR2: LNHDA, SQIVND (reference sequence). CDR3 length: 11 amino acids. CDR3 loop: CASSITGPQHF. DNA for the CDR3: TGTGCCAGTAGTATTACGGGGCCCCAGCATTTT.

The gene calls are TRBV5-1 and TRBJ1-2, with a tentative D call TRBD1 (5 bases). V lost 0 bases and J lost 1, with 13 bases in between. The CDR3 loop spans 16 amino acids. CDR1 and CDR2 from the germline V gene are SGHRS and YFSETQ. CDR3 sequence: CASSLGGTGVNYGYTF. Written as DNA, the CDR3 is TGCGCCAGCAGCTTGGGGGGCACAGGAGTTAACTATGGCTACACCTTC.

This chain joins TRBV20-1 and TRBJ1-1, with D tentatively TRBD1 (5 bases). Germline CDR1 reads DFQATT; CDR2 reads SNEGSKA (reference sequence). This CDR3 comprises 13 residues. Trimming took off 3 bases at V and 7 bases at J, with 15 bases between the two ends. CDR3 sequence reads: CSASWPGISEAFF. CDR3 DNA: TGCAGTGCTAGTTGGCCAGGGATAAGTGAAGCTTTCTTT.

The chain joins TRBV6-5 to TRBJ1-6, with D maybe TRBD1 (5 bases). Trimming removed 8 bases at V and 7 bases at J, with 9 bases between. CDR3 length equals 12 residues. Germline V gene lookup returns CDR1 MNHEY and CDR2 SVGAGI. CDR3 residues: CASGGGNSPLHF. CDR3 bases: TGTGCCAGCGGGGGGGGGAATTCACCCCTCCACTTT.

The V and J genes are TRBV5-1 and TRBJ1-6; D not resolved. Germline values: CDR1 SGHRS, CDR2 YFSETQ. With 6 bases removed from V and 7 bases from J, the gap between germline ends came to 11 bases. This CDR3 contains 13 residues. This CDR3 is CASMGNQNSPLHF. Here the CDR3 DNA reads TGCGCCAGCATGGGCAATCAGAATTCACCCCTCCACTTT.

The chain combines TRBV27 with TRBJ2-7, with a weak D call TRBD1 (5 bases). The CDR3 length is 13 residues. Germline loops: CDR1 MNHEY, CDR2 SMNVEV (reference sequence). Trimming took off 0 bases at V and 6 bases at J, with 9 bases between the two ends. The CDR3 DNA is TGTGCCAGCAGTTTATCGGTGACAGCCGAGCAGTACTTC. The encoded protein is CASSLSVTAEQYF.

J is TRBJ2-7 and V is TRBV28, with TRBD2 identical over 13 bases. Per the germline V gene, CDR1 is MDHEN and CDR2 is SYDVKM. J lost 4 bases, V lost 4 bases, and 4 bases had no gene match. This CDR3 comprises 15 residues. The CDR3 nucleotides are TGTGCCAGCAGTTCCCGACTAGCGGGAGGATACGAGCAGTACTTC. Its translation: CASSSRLAGGYEQYF.

J is TRBJ2-3 and V is TRBV14, with D possibly being TRBD2 (5 bases). Germline V gene lookup returns CDR1 SGHDN and CDR2 FVKESK. Trimming removed 5 bases from V and 2 bases from J, with 11 bases in between. The CDR3 is 14 residues long. Here the CDR3 reads CASSGLSPTDTQYF. Written as DNA, the CDR3 is TGTGCCAGCAGCGGACTCTCCCCCACAGATACGCAGTATTTT.

A remark on this clone: At the DNA level, this CDR3 is encoded by other sequences in the same sample as well. The V call is TRBV18, the J call TRBJ1-5; 7 nucleotides line up with TRBD1. The CDR3 covers 15 residues. The ends lost 6 bases at V and 2 bases at J; junction bases unmatched: 7. CDR1 is KGHSH, CDR2 LQKENI, per germline. CDR3 in amino acids: CASSETGSGNQPQHF. As DNA, the CDR3 is TGTGCCAGCTCCGAGACAGGGAGTGGCAATCAGCCCCAGCATTTT. Looking up the rest from reference TRBV18 and TRBJ1-5 gives the full variable domain: NAGVMQNPRHLVRRRGQEARLRCSPMKGHSHVYWYRQLPEEGLKFMVYLQKENIIDESGMPKERFSAEFPKEGPSILRIQQVVRGDSAAYFCASSETGSGNQPQHFGDGTRLSIL.

This chain links TRBV14 with TRBJ1-4; D remains unclear. The V gene's germline CDR1 is SGHDN and CDR2 FVKESK. V was cut by 4 bases and J by 5 bases, with 8 bases left in between. This CDR3 has 13 residues. In nucleotides, the CDR3 is TGTGCCAGCAGCCGACTCGCCAATGAAAAACTGTTTTTT. It encodes CASSRLANEKLFF.

The gene calls are TRBV4-2 and TRBJ2-7, with D tentatively TRBD1 (5 bases). Germline V gene data show CDR1 as LGHNA and CDR2 as YNFKEQ. The CDR3 runs to 14 residues. V was trimmed by 2 bases and J by 2 bases, leaving 10 bases between them. CDR3 residues: CASSQPDRPYEQYF. As DNA, the CDR3 is TGTGCCAGCAGCCAACCCGACAGACCCTACGAGCAGTACTTC.

The CDR3: CASRSGQGANRDTF. The CDR3 DNA is TGTGCCAGCAGATCGGGACAGGGGGCGAACCGTGACACCTTC. The genes are TRBV2 and TRBJ1-2, with 12 nucleotides matching TRBD1. Looked up from germline, CDR1 is SNHLY and CDR2 is FYNNEI. This CDR3 contains 14 residues. Trimming removed 6 bases from V and 12 bases from J; junction bases left unmatched: 11.

This chain links TRBV5-1 with TRBJ1-3; D gene ambiguous. Looked up from germline, CDR1 is SGHRS and CDR2 is YFSETQ. Trimming removed 4 bases from V and 0 bases from J, with 5 bases in between. This CDR3 spans 13 amino acids. The CDR3 protein is CASSSDSGNTIYF. In DNA, the CDR3 is TGCGCCAGCAGCAGCGACTCTGGAAACACCATATATTTT.

V gene TRBV9 combines with J gene TRBJ2-3; 10 bases map to TRBD1. Germline V gives CDR1 SGDLS, CDR2 YYNGEE. The trim removed 6 bases at V and 1 base at J, leaving 8 bases unmatched. The CDR3 loop spans 16 amino acids. The CDR3 is CASTLRGTGGTDTQYF. CDR3 nucleotides: TGTGCCAGCACCCTACGGGGGACAGGGGGCACAGATACGCAGTATTTT.

Remarks on this clone: The same CDR3 arises from other DNA sequences in this sample as well. The rearrangement links TRBV5-1 to TRBJ2-5, with 7 positions matching TRBD1. Looked up from germline, CDR1 is SGHRS and CDR2 is YFSETQ. J lost 4 bases, V lost 0 bases, and 3 bases had no gene match. The CDR3 consists of 14 residues. The CDR3 loop is CASSLDRGRETQYF. The CDR3 DNA is TGCGCCAGCAGCTTGGACAGGGGCAGAGAGACCCAGTACTTC.

The chain employs TRBV4-1 and TRBJ1-2, with TRBD1 matching over 7 bases. Germline CDR1 and CDR2: MGHRA and YSYEKL. Trimming at V came to 0 bases and at J to 4 bases, leaving 5 bases not matched to a gene. This CDR3 has 15 residues. The CDR3 DNA reads as TGCGCCAGCAGCCAAGACCGGGACAGTATCTATGGCTACACCTTC. Translating gives CASSQDRDSIYGYTF.

The chain couples TRBV9 to TRBJ1-2, with 7 bases lining up with TRBD1. Germline V gene data show CDR1 as SGDLS and CDR2 as YYNGEE. CDR3 length: 15 residues. Trimming at V came to 2 bases and at J to 7 bases, leaving 11 bases not matched to a gene. CDR3 loop: CASSVWETGLSGYTF. CDR3 nucleotide sequence: TGTGCCAGCAGCGTGTGGGAGACAGGGCTCTCTGGCTACACCTTC.

CDR3 DNA: TGTGCCAGCAGCCTCTCAGGGAACACTGAAGCTTTCTTT. Its translation is CASSLSGNTEAFF. The chain is built from TRBV3-1 (or the pseudogene TRBV3-2) and TRBJ1-1; D remains unclear. Trimming took 4 bases from V and 1 from J, leaving 7 bases between them. Germline V CDR1 and CDR2: LGHDT, YNNKEL (reference sequence). The CDR3 extends over 13 amino acids.

J is TRBJ2-7 and V is TRBV4-1; 7 bases align to TRBD1. The CDR3 is 15 residues long. CDR1 and CDR2 (germline): MGHRA, YSYEKL. V lost 1 base, J lost 6 bases, and 9 bases stayed unmatched. CDR3 sequence: CASSQGFSQGVEQYF. The DNA of the CDR3 is TGCGCCAGCAGCCAAGGGTTCAGTCAGGGGGTCGAGCAGTACTTC.

This chain uses TRBV2 with TRBJ2-1, with 7 bases aligning to TRBD2. This CDR3 is 13 amino acids long. Unmatched junction bases numbered 11, after V lost 10 bases and J lost 8 bases. CDR1 and CDR2 (germline): SNHLY, FYNNEI. The CDR3, as DNA: TGTGCCACCGCGGTGGGCGGGAGCGATGAGCAGTTCTTC. As protein: CATAVGGSDEQFF.

The chain recombines TRBV29-1 with TRBJ2-1, with 9 bases that match TRBD1. Looked up from germline, CDR1 is SQVTM and CDR2 is ANQGSEA. CDR3 length equals 12 residues. The V segment lost 7 bases and the J segment 9 bases; nucleotides outside the gene matches: 7. CDR3 sequence reads: CSGHRGPTEQFF. The CDR3 nucleotides read TGCAGCGGTCACAGGGGGCCCACTGAGCAGTTCTTC.

This clone was recorded a few times. The chain combines TRBV7-2 with TRBJ1-1; possibly TRBD1 for D (6 bases). Trimming left V 4 bases short and J 3 bases short, with 9 bases between. The CDR3 is 13 amino acids. The germline CDR1 and CDR2 sequences are SGHTA and FQGNSA. The CDR3 coding sequence is TGTGCCAGCAGCTCCCAGGGGTACACTGAAGCTTTCTTT. Amino acids: CASSSQGYTEAFF. Full variable domain (missing parts from reference TRBV7-2 and TRBJ1-1): GAGVSQSPSNKVTEKGKDVELRCDPISGHTALYWYRQSLGQGLEFLIYFQGNSAPDKSGLPSDRFSAERTGGSVSTLTIQRTQQEDSAVYLCASSSQGYTEAFFGQGTRLTVV.